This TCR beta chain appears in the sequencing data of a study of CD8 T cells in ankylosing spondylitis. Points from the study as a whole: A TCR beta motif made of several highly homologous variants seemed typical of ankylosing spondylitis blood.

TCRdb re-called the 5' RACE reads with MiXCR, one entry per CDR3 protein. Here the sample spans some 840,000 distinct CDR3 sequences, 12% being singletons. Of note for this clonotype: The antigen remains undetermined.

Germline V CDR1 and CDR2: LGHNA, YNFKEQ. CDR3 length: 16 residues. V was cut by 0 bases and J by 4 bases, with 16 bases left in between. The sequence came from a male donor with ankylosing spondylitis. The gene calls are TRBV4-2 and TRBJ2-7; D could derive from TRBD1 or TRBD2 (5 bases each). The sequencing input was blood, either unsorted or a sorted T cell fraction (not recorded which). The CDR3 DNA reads TGTGCCAGCAGCCAAGATATGAGGGGCGCTTGGTACGAGCAGTACTTC. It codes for CASSQDMRGAWYEQYF.